What follows is one T cell receptor beta chain and its context. Its antigen specificity is not known. No much larger clone exists at a distance of one base, and base qualities are not known. The data derive from a study of cytomegalovirus exposure and HLA in healthy donors (dated by TCRdb to 2016 to 2017). At the level of the whole study: According to an earlier analysis of around 600 of the donors, 150 million to 200 million T cells yielded roughly 110 million unique TCR beta sequences and less than 300 Gb of sequence data. An early release covering about 600 HLA-typed donors comprised approximately 300 gigabases of sequencing data and around 85 million unique TCR sequences. Of the 300 to 500 genotyped donors, 65% to 90% were placed in the genetic ancestry cluster associated with self-reported Caucasian donors. The study aimed to test whether cataloging public T cell receptors could reveal signatures of past pathogen exposure. The study used immunosequencing to profile the T cell repertoires of around 600 subjects and linked those repertoires to cytomegalovirus serostatus. Besides the first cohort of roughly 700 subjects, a separate validation cohort made up of roughly 120 different subjects was used. To predict cytomegalovirus infection status, the study combined high-throughput TCR immunosequencing, statistical association of individual TCRs with disease status, and machine learning. In a later analysis, previously published TCR beta repertoires from more than 500 donors were re-analyzed and high-resolution HLA genotyping was added so that TCR occurrence patterns could be studied. The later analysis used no new phenotypic data to find candidate immune exposures, relying instead on TCR beta sequences and their occurrence across donors. An earlier analysis of 587 of the donors applied high-throughput TCR beta sequencing to assess whether each TCR beta V gene segment acted as functional or pseudogenic. Donor age, sex, ethnicity and CMV serostatus were collected together with the repertoire data. A later genetic analysis used genome-wide SNP genotypes for about 60% of the roughly 700 donors, treating that subset as a discovery cohort. All discovery cohort repertoires had been generated on a single sequencing platform. HLA typing covered class I and class II loci at four-digit resolution. The number of typed donors differed by locus: about 620-630 for A, B, C, DRB1 and DQB1; 500 to 550 for DQA1; 600 to 610 for DPA1; and roughly 490 for DPB1. Several DR-DQ haplotypes were treated as single units for association and clustering because of strong linkage in the cohort. Among about 360 genotyped donors of the cohort, an average of around 240,000 unique TCR beta nucleotide sequences were sequenced per donor, 15% to 20% of them non-productive. The full study reports these points: According to a later analysis, TCR association rates differed among HLA loci, with DRB1 alleles showing the most associated TCRs and HLA-C alleles showing the fewest. Presence/absence analyses assumed roughly uniform sequencing depth across donors, an assumption that may not hold. A cluster of highly shared sequence variants was judged likely to represent a technical artifact of the sequencing pipeline. In an earlier analysis of fewer than 750 of the donors, most TCR beta V segments were observed in productive rearrangements about 87% or about 30% of the time, broadly matching IMGT annotations. In vitro tests confirmed that a few of the cytomegalovirus-associated TCR beta chains recognize cytomegalovirus antigens. While some public TCRs were present in many individuals, most TCR sequences turned up only very rarely across donors. Correlated functional status among segregating V segments might reflect linkage disequilibrium, but an unknown experimental factor could not be ruled out. Only TCR beta chains were sequenced in this cohort, and the absence of alpha or paired-chain data limited detectable features. At a false discovery rate of 0.05, a later analysis linked some 17,000 TCR beta sequences to specific HLA alleles. Because some donors lacked HLA typing at each locus, the association tests relied only on the typed subset. According to a later genetic analysis, donors in an Asian-associated ancestry cluster had fewer N-insertions in productive TCRs than the approximately 690-donor mean. An association between a missense DCLRE1C variant and V-gene and J-gene trimming of TCR beta chains was found in a later genetic analysis and replicated in an independent cohort. Some IMGT-functional V segments, including TRBV6-2 and TRBV6-3, could not be told apart with the 87-base-pair reads, so those segments were excluded. The authors suggested that the approach could potentially be extended to other disease states and immunological phenotypes. A further reported finding was that TCR beta sequences accurately predicted the HLA-A and HLA-B alleles for most subjects in the first cohort. In a later analysis, HLA-associated TCR beta chains showed more clonal expansion and lower generation probabilities than non-associated chains that were equally common. Around 16 rarely observed V segments, including chromosome 9 orphons, were excluded from the earlier analysis of several hundred of the donors because counts were too low. In a later analysis, several top co-occurrence clusters were reported to appear linked to parvovirus B19, influenza, CMV and Epstein-Barr virus. The classifier was reported to diagnose cytomegalovirus status with high specificity and sensitivity in both the original and validation cohorts. A later analysis found that most CMV-associated TCR beta chains appeared HLA-restricted, with HLA associations seemingly driven largely by CMV exposure. Immune exposure information for the cohort was limited to CMV serostatus. The study gave a list of about 170 TCR beta chains associated with cytomegalovirus. When HLA alleles, especially DR and DQ, strongly co-occurred, attributing TCR associations to individual alleles was difficult.

The cohort was made up of hundreds of healthy bone marrow donors. At the time of sampling, every cohort member was nominally healthy, though immune exposures that went unrecorded were likely present. The donor was CMV seronegative and was included in the group of hundreds of seronegative cohort members. Every donor gave a peripheral blood sample, and the peripheral blood mononuclear cells from that sample were used for TCR beta sequencing. Genomic DNA extraction from the blood cell samples was performed with the Qiagen DNeasy Blood Extraction Kit. From the cysteine up to the phenylalanine, the CDR3 has a length of 14 residues. The CDR3 DNA has 42 bases and is translated from base 1. V is cut back by 5 bases and J by 9 bases, with 9 bases in the junction unmatched. CDR1 SGHVS and CDR2 FQNEAQ are derived from the germline V gene. Library creation used the immunoSEQ multiplex PCR assay. For the multiplex PCR, a mixture combining 60 forward primers for TCR Vbeta segments and 13 reverse primers for TCR Jbeta segments was used. The CDR3 region of rearranged TCR beta genes was amplified from genomic DNA with a multiplex PCR assay. Amplified TCR beta libraries were sequenced as 87-base-pair reads on the Illumina HiSeq System. The study's processing was this. Across the 666 repertoires, a later analysis counted around 80 million unique TCR beta chains, 9.5 million to 12 million of which were shared by at least two donors. Raw reads were error-corrected and collapsed into unique sequences with a nearest-neighbor algorithm that merged closely related sequences to remove PCR and sequencing errors. CDR3 sequences were aligned to IMGT reference sequences to assign V, D and J gene segments. For a sequence to be retained, a match of at least six nucleotides to both a V gene segment and a J gene segment was required. A rearrangement counted as productive if the CDR3 had no stop codons and remained in frame with V and J, and every other rearrangement counted as non-productive. Following IMGT convention, CDR3 was defined as the stretch from the second conserved V-encoded cysteine up to the conserved J-encoded phenylalanine. The earlier analysis of about 590 of the donors excluded sequences that lacked an unambiguous match to a single V gene segment. In an earlier analysis of almost 600 of the donors, a V segment was called functional when productive rearrangements were above 56.7%, and segregating when the standard deviation between donors exceeded 5%. A statistical classification framework was built for diagnosing cytomegalovirus status from the catalog of TCR beta chain sequences. In a later analysis, TCR nucleotide sequences were compared against IMGT/GENE-DB human TR gene sequences so that V and J genes could be assigned. A later analysis assigned CDR3 sequences and most-parsimonious VDJ recombination scenarios with the TCRdist pipeline. In a later analysis, each TCR beta chain was defined by its CDR3 amino acid sequence together with its V-gene family, and reads lacking a unique V-gene family were excluded. As a way to deal with suspected cross-contamination and a sequencing artifact, a later analysis dropped over 550 nucleotide sequences that were highly shared and had low generation probability. In a later analysis, a clonal expansion index for each public chain was calculated from normalized within-repertoire ranks of inferred template counts. Generation probabilities in a later analysis came from a VDJ recombination model fitted to out-of-frame rearrangements, and those results were checked against IGoR. A later analysis scored TCR-TCR, TCR-HLA and TCR-CMV co-occurrence with hypergeometric tests, applying a repertoire-size bias correction to TCR pairs. False discovery rates were estimated in a later analysis by permuting HLA or CMV assignments 20 times. In a later analysis, co-occurring TCRs were grouped with DBSCAN, and TCRdist sequence similarity was added when clustering was performed within HLA-allele-positive subsets. For co-occurrence clustering, repertoires with fewer than 30,000 or more than 120,000 public chains were excluded, along with roughly 5 repertoires with anomalous nucleotide sharing. TCRdb provides this immuneACCESS table in a form limited to in-frame rearrangements. Some clones are lacking; in checked studies, under half of them reflect an unresolved V gene, and why the rest are absent is not known. That table furnishes V, J and clone size, whereas the DNA furnished D and trimming. Within this sample are 73,000 or so clones, with around 80% of them counted one time only. About 5.7% of the sample goes to the ten largest clones.

This sequence was found in a man aged 45-60 years in good health and CMV-seronegative. The receptor chain draws on TRBV7-8 and TRBJ2-1, with 8 bases in between that match TRBD2. The sample comprised PBMCs. For the CDR3, the sequence is CASSIGTRHLEQFF. The nucleotides read TGTGCCAGCAGCATCGGGACTAGACACCTTGAGCAGTTCTTC.